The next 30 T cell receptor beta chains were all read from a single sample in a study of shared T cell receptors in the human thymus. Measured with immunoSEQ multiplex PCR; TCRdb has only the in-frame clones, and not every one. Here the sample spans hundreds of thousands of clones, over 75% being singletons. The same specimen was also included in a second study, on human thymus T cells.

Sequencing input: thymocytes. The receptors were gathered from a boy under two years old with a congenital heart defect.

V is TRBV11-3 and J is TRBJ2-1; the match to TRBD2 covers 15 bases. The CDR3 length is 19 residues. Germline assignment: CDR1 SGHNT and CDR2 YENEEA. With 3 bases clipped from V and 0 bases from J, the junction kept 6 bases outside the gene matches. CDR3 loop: CASSFGTSGRLSSYNEQFF. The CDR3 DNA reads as TGTGCCAGCAGCTTCGGGACTAGCGGGAGGTTAAGCTCCTACAATGAGCAGTTCTTC.

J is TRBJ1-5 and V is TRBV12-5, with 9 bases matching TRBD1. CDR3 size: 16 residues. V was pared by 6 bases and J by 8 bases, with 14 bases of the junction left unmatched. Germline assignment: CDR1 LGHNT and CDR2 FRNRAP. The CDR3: CASGGGTGRPREPQHF. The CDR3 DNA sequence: TGTGCTAGTGGGGGGGGGACAGGGCGGCCAAGGGAGCCCCAGCATTTT.

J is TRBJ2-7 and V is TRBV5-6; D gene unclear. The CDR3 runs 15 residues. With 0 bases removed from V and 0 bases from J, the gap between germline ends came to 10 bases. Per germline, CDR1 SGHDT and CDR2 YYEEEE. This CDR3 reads CASSLDRYNSYEQYF. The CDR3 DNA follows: TGTGCCAGCAGCTTGGACAGATACAACTCCTACGAGCAGTACTTC. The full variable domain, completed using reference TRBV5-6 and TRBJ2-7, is DAGVTQSPTHLIKTRGQQVTLRCSPKSGHDTVSWYQQALGQGPQFIFQYYEEEERQRGNFPDRFSGHQFPNYSSELNVNALLLGDSALYLCASSLDRYNSYEQYFGPGTRLTVT.

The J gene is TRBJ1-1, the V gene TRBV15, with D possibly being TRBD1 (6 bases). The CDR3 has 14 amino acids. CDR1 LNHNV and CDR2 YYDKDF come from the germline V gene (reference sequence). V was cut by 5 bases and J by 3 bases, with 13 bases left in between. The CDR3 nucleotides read TGTGCCACCAGCGCGGGCAGGGGCCACACTGAAGCTTTCTTT. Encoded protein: CATSAGRGHTEAFF.

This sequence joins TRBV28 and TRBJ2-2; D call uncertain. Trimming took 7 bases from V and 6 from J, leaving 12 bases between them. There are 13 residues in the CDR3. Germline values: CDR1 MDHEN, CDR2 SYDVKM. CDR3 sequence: CASIDTPAGELFF. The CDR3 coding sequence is TGTGCCAGCATCGACACACCGGCCGGGGAGCTGTTTTTT.

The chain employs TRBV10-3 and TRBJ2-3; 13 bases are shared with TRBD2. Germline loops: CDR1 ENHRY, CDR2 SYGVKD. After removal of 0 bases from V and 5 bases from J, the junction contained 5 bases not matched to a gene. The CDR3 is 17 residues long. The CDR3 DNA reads TGTGCCATCAGTGAGTCGACCGGGACTAGCGGGAAAGATACGCAGTATTTT. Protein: CAISESTGTSGKDTQYF.

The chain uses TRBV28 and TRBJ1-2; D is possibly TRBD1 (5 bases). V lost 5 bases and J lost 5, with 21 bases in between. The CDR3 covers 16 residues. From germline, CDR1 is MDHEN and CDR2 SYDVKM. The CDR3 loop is CASSHGGGSGEYGYTF. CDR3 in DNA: TGTGCCAGCAGTCATGGGGGGGGAAGTGGGGAGTATGGCTACACCTTC.

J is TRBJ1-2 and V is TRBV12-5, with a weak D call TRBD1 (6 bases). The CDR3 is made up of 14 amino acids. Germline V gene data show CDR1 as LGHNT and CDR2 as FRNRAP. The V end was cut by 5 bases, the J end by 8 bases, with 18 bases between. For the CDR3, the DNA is TGTGCTAGTGGTGAATATATGAAACAGGGCGGCTACACCTTC. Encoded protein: CASGEYMKQGGYTF.

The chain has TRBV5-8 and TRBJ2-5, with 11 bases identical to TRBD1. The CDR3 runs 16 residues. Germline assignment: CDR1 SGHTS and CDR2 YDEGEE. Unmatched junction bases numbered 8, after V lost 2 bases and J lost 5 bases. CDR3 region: CASSLSGTGGEETQYF. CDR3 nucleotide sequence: TGTGCCAGCAGCTTATCCGGGACAGGGGGTGAGGAGACCCAGTACTTC. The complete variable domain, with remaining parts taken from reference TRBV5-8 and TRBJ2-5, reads EAGVTQSPTHLIKTRGQQATLRCSPISGHTSVYWYQQALGLGLQFLLWYDEGEERNRGNFPPRFSGRQFPNYSSELNVNALELEDSALYLCASSLSGTGGEETQYFGPGTRLLVL.

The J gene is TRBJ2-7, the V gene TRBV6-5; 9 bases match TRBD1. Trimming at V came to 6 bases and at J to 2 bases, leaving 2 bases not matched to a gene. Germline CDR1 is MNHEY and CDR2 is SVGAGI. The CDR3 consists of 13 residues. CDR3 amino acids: CASRGTGTYEQYF. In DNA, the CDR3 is TGTGCCAGCAGAGGGACAGGGACCTACGAGCAGTACTTC.

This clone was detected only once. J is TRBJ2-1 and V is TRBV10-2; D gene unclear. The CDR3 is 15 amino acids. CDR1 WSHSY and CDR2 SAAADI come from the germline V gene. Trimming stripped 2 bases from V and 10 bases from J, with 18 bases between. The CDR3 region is CASSEKLLRNDEQFF. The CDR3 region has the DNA TGCGCCAGCAGTGAGAAACTACTGCGGAACGACGAGCAGTTCTTC.

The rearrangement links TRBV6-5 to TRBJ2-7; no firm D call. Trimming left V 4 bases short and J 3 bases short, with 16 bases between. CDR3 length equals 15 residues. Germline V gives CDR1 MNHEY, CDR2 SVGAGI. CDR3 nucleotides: TGTGCCAGCAGTTTCAGGCGACACCCACTCTACGAGCAGTACTTC. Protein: CASSFRRHPLYEQYF.

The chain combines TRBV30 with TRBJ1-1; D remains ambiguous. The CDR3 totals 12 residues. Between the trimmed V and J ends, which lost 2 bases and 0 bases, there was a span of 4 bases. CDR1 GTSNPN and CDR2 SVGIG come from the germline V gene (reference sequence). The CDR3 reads CAWSRVNTEAFF. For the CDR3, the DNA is TGTGCCTGGAGTCGGGTGAACACTGAAGCTTTCTTT.

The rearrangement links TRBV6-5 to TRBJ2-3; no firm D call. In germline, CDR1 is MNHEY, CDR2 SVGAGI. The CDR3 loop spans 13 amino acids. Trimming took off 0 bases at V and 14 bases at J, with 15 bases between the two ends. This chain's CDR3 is CASSYSTLGRRYF. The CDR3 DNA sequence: TGTGCCAGCAGTTACTCGACCTTGGGCCGCAGGTATTTT.

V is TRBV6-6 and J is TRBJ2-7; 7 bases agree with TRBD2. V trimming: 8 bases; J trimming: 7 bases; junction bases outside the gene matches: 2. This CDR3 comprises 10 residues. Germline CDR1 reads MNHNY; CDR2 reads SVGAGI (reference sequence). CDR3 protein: CASGREEQYF. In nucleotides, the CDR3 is TGTGCCAGCGGGCGGGAGGAGCAGTACTTC.

In DNA form, the CDR3 reads TGTGCCAGCAGCTTTAACCGCAGGGCAGTCCCCCCAACTAATGAAAAACTGTTTTTT. Translated: CASSFNRRAVPPTNEKLFF. The V and J genes are TRBV5-4 and TRBJ1-4; possible D gene TRBD1, 5 bases. Trimming removed 2 bases from V and 0 bases from J, with 20 bases in between. Looked up from germline, CDR1 is SGHNT and CDR2 is YYREEE (reference sequence). The CDR3 contains 19 residues.

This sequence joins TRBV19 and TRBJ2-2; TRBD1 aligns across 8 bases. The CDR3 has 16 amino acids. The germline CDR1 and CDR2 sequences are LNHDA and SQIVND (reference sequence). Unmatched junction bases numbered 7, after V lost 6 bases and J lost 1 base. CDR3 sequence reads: CASRLPGTGNTGELFF. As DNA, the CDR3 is TGTGCCAGTAGATTGCCCGGGACAGGGAACACCGGGGAGCTGTTTTTT.

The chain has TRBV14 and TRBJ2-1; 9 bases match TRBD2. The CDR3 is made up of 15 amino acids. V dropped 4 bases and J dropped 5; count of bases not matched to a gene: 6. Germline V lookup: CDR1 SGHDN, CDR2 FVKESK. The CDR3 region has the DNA TGTGCCAGCAGCCGTAGCGGGAGAGGGGACAATGAGCAGTTCTTC. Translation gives CASSRSGRGDNEQFF.

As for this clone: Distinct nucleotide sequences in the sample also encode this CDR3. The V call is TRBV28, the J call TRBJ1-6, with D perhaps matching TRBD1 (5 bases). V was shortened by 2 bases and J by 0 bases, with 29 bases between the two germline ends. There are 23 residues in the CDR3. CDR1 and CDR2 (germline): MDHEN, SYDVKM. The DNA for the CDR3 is TGTGCCAGCAGTTTAACTCGGCGGGGGAGGAATGAACATAAAAGCTCCTATAATTCACCCCTCCACTTT. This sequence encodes CASSLTRRGRNEHKSSYNSPLHF.

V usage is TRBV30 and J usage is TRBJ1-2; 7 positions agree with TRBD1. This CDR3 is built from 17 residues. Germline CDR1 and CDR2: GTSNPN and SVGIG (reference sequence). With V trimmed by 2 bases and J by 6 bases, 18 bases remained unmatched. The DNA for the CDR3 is TGTGCCTGGAGTCCCAGGGGGAGGCGTGGAAGGGGGCATGGCTACACCTTC. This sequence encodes CAWSPRGRRGRGHGYTF.

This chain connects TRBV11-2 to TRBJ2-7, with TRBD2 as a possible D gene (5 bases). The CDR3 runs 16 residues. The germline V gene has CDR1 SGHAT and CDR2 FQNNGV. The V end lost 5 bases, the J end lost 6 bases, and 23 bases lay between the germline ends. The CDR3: CASSPEGRGDYSEQYF. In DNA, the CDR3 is TGTGCCAGCAGCCCAGAGGGTCGGGGTGATTATAGCGAGCAGTACTTC.

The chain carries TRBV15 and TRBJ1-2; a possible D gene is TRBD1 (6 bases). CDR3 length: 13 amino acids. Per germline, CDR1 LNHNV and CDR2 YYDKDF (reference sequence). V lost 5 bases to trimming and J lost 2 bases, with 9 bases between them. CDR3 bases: TGTGCCACCAGCCCAACAGGGAACTATGGCTACACCTTC. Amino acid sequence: CATSPTGNYGYTF.

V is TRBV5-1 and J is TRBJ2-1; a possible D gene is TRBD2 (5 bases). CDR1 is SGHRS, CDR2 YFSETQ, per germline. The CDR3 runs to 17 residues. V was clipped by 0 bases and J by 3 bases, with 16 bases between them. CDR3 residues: CASSLEVSARLYNEQFF. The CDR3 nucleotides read TGCGCCAGCAGCTTGGAGGTTAGCGCCCGACTCTACAATGAGCAGTTCTTC.

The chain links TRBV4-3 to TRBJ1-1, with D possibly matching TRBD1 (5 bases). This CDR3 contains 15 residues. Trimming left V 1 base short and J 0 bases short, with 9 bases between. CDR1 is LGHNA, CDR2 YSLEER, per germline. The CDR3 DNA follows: TGCGCCAGCAGCCAAGTCTGGGGGGTGAACACTGAAGCTTTCTTT. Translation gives CASSQVWGVNTEAFF.

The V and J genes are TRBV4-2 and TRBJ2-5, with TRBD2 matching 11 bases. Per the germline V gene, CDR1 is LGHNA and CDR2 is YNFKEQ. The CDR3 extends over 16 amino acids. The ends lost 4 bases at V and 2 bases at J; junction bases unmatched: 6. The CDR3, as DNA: TGTGCCAGCAGCCCATACCGACTAGCGGGACAAGAGACCCAGTACTTC. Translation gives CASSPYRLAGQETQYF.

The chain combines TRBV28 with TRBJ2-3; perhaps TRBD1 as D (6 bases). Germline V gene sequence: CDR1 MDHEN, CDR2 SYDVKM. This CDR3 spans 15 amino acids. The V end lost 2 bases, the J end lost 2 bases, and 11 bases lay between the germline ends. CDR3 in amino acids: CASSLGGSHTDTQYF. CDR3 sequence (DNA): TGTGCCAGCAGTTTAGGGGGCAGTCACACAGATACGCAGTATTTT.

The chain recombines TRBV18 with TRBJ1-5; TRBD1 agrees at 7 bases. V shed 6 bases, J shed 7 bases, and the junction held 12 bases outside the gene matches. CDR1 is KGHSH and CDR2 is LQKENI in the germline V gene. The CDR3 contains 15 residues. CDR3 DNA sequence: TGTGCCAGCTCCGACGTTAAGGGGGCAGGACAGCCCCAGCATTTT. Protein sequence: CASSDVKGAGQPQHF.

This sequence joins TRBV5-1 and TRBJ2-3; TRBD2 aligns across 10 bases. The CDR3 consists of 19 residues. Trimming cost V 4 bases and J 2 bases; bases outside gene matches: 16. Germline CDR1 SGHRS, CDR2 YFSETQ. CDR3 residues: CASSPKGASGRWVTDTQYF. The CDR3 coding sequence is TGCGCCAGCAGCCCAAAAGGGGCTAGCGGGAGATGGGTCACAGATACGCAGTATTTT. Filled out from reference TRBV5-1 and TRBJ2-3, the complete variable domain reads KAGVTQTPRYLIKTRGQQVTLSCSPISGHRSVSWYQQTPGQGLQFLFEYFSETQRNKGNFPGRFSGRQFSNSRSEMNVSTLELGDSALYLCASSPKGASGRWVTDTQYFGPGTRLTVL.

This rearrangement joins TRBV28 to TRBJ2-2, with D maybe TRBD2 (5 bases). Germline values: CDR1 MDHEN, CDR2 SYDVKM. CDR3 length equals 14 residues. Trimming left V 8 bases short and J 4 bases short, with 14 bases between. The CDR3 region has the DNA TGTGCCAGCTTAGGGCAGGAGGTCACCGGGGAGCTGTTTTTT. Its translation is CASLGQEVTGELFF.

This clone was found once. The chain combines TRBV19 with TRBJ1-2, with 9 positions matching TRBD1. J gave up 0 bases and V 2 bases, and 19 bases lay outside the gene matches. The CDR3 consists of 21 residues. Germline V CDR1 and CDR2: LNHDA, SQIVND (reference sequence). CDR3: CASSIRADRDRADPTNYGYTF. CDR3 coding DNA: TGTGCCAGTAGTATAAGGGCCGACCGGGACAGGGCCGACCCAACTAACTATGGCTACACCTTC.